These 16 T cell receptor beta chains were sequenced from one sample in a study of T cell repertoires in cytomegalovirus infection. TCRdb ran MiXCR on the reads and lists one entry per CDR3 protein. The sample consists of about 6,100 distinct CDR3 sequences, approximately 51% of them appearing once. No antigen has been identified for these receptors. The sequencing input was PBMCs, sequenced either directly or after in vitro stimulation (not recorded which). The source is a human donor in good health (CMV status not recorded). Some clones in this sample may be carry-over from other donors' samples.

A few counts support this clonotype. The chain is built from TRBV7-8 and TRBJ2-7; a weak D match, TRBD1 (6 bases). V lost 10 bases and J lost 5, with 21 bases in between. The germline V gene encodes CDR1 SGHVS and CDR2 FQNEAQ. The length of the CDR3 is 14 residues. CDR3 DNA: TGTGCCACCAGGTGGGACACGCCTGGCGACGAGCAGTACTTC. The encoded protein is CATRWDTPGDEQYF.

As for this clonotype: At one boundary the junction diverges from the germline segment, which might be a read error. The gene calls are TRBV7-2 and TRBJ1-5; 7 bases line up with TRBD1. This CDR3 is 15 amino acids long. Germline V CDR1 and CDR2: SGHTA, FQGNSA. CDR3 amino acids: CDGSPGTASNQPQDF. The CDR3 nucleotides read TGTGACGGCAGCCCCGGGACAGCTAGCAATCAGCCCCAGGATTTT.

As to this clonotype: One end of the junction fails to match germline, which may point to a read error. The genes are TRBV6-5 and TRBJ2-3; 10 bases map to TRBD2. CDR3 length: 17 amino acids. CDR1 is MNHEY and CDR2 is SVGAGI in the germline V gene. The DNA of the CDR3 is TGTGCCAGAAGTTACTCAGCGCTAGCGGGAGATGCAGATACTCAGTTTTTT. It is translated as CARSYSALAGDADTQFF.

V usage is TRBV7-3 and J usage is TRBJ2-1; the D gene is possibly TRBD1 (5 bases). The germline V gene has CDR1 SGHTA and CDR2 FQGTGA. The CDR3 has 16 amino acids. V dropped 0 bases and J dropped 8 bases, with 17 bases sitting between them. The CDR3 here is CASSLTAGLHSYEQFF. For the CDR3, the DNA is TGTGCCAGCAGCTTAACGGCAGGGCTCCATAGTTATGAGCAGTTCTTC.

This clonotype has a handful of counts. The CDR3 is CASSPPGVARNEQFF. For the CDR3, the DNA is TGTGCCAGCAGCCCTCCTGGGGTAGCAAGAAATGAGCAGTTCTTC. The rearrangement links TRBV6-1 to TRBJ2-1; D gene ambiguous. V was clipped by 6 bases and J by 7 bases, with 19 bases between them. This CDR3 comprises 15 residues. Germline-derived CDR1 and CDR2 are MNHNS and SASEGT.

This clonotype was detected many times. The final CDR3 position lacks the conserved phenylalanine or tryptophan, pointing to a likely read error. J is TRBJ2-7 and V is TRBV7-8; D may be TRBD1 or TRBD2 (5 bases each). The V end was cut by 4 bases, the J end by 3 bases, with 13 bases between. Germline V gene sequence: CDR1 SGHVS, CDR2 FQNEAQ. The CDR3 sequence is 14 residues long. The CDR3 here is CASSWDPPGYEQYC. DNA for the CDR3: TGTGCCAGCAGCTGGGACCCCCCTGGCTACGAGCAGTACTGC.

Regarding this clonotype: Given a much more abundant clone one base away, this may be a read error. The V call is TRBV7-8, the J call TRBJ1-6, with 9 bases fitting TRBD1. The CDR3 is 18 residues long. Per the germline V gene, CDR1 is SGHVS and CDR2 is FQNEAQ. CDR3 residues: CARSLAGGTGKINSPLHF. The DNA of the CDR3 is TGTGCCAGAAGCTTAGCTGGGGGGACAGGGAAAATTAATTCACCCCTCCACTTT.

V gene TRBV7-8 combines with J gene TRBJ2-7, with a weak D call TRBD1 (6 bases). Per the germline V gene, CDR1 is SGHVS and CDR2 is FQNEAQ. There are 14 residues in the CDR3. Trimming took off 11 bases at V and 9 bases at J, with 26 bases between the two ends. As DNA, the CDR3 is TGTGCCTGGTGCTGGGACACCCCTTGCGACGTGCAGTACTTC. Translation: CAWCWDTPCDVQYF. Using reference TRBV7-8 and TRBJ2-7 for the parts outside the CDR3, the full variable domain is GAGVSQSPRYKVAKRGQDVALRCDPISGHVSLFWYQQALGQGPEFLTYFQNEAQLDKSGLPSDRFFAERPEGSVSTLKIQRTQQEDSAVYLCAWCWDTPCDVQYFGPGTRLTVT.

CDR3 region: CASSEGLAGGAYEQYF. Here the CDR3 DNA reads TGTGCCAGCAGTGAAGGACTAGCGGGAGGAGCCTACGAGCAGTACTTC. The chain has TRBV2 and TRBJ2-7; 13 bases fit TRBD2. CDR1 and CDR2 from the germline V gene are SNHLY and FYNNEI. The J segment lost 2 bases and the V segment lost 1 base, leaving 2 bases of the junction unmatched. CDR3 length equals 16 residues.

To note about this clonotype: Germline is not matched at one junction end, which may reflect a read error. This chain links TRBV7-8 with TRBJ2-7; D is possibly TRBD1 (6 bases). CDR3 size: 14 residues. Germline V gene sequence: CDR1 SGHVS, CDR2 FQNEAQ. The CDR3 nucleotides read TGTGCCGGCAGATGGGACACCCCTGGCGACGGGCGGTACTTC. As protein: CAGRWDTPGDGRYF.

The rearrangement links TRBV7-9 to TRBJ2-7; tentative D call: TRBD1 (6 bases). This CDR3 comprises 15 residues. With 2 bases removed from V and 7 bases from J, the gap between germline ends came to 18 bases. Per germline, CDR1 SEHNR and CDR2 FQNEAQ (reference sequence). The CDR3 spells CASSLFGQPNEEQYF. CDR3 DNA: TGTGCCAGCAGCTTATTCGGACAGCCCAATGAGGAGCAGTACTTC.

This clonotype appeared a few times. Mismatch with germline at one junction end may stem from a read error. This chain connects TRBV7-2 to TRBJ2-7; possibly TRBD1 for D (6 bases). The V gene's germline CDR1 is SGHTA and CDR2 FQGNSA. This CDR3 has 14 amino acids. CDR3 amino acids: CASRWDTPVYEQYF. CDR3 in DNA: TGTGCCAGCAGATGGGACACCCCTGTCTACGAACAGTACTTC.

The chain couples TRBV7-8 to TRBJ2-1, with 15 positions matching TRBD2. V lost 4 bases and J lost 6; bases outside the gene matches: 7. CDR1 is SGHVS and CDR2 is FQNEAQ in the germline V gene. CDR3 length: 17 residues. Written as DNA, the CDR3 is TGTGCCAGCAGCTCTCCCGGGACTAGCGGGGGGTCCAATGAGCAGTTCTTC. Protein: CASSSPGTSGGSNEQFF.

The genes are TRBV7-3 and TRBJ2-3, with D maybe TRBD1 (6 bases). The V and J ends lost 6 bases and 3 bases respectively, with 13 bases between them. CDR1 and CDR2 from the germline V gene are SGHTA and FQGTGA. The CDR3 length is 14 residues. CDR3 protein: CASRPDSYTDTQYF. Here the CDR3 DNA reads TGTGCCAGCAGACCGGACAGTTATACAGATACGCAGTATTTT.

There are a few counts of this clonotype. This may come from a read error, since a much larger clone is one base off. The V call is TRBV6-5, the J call TRBJ1-5; 7 nucleotides align to TRBD1. Germline assignment: CDR1 MNHEY and CDR2 SVGAGI. The CDR3 has 14 amino acids. Losses at the gene ends were 6 bases for V and 16 bases for J; bases not matched to a gene: 18. CDR3 loop: CASRMGQKNHPNHF. In DNA, the CDR3 is TGTGCCAGCAGAATGGGACAGAAGAATCATCCCAATCATTTT.

This clonotype has only one observation. One junction end does not reproduce the germline sequence, and a read error may be involved. The gene calls are TRBV7-2 and TRBJ2-7; D is perhaps TRBD1 (6 bases). There are 14 residues in the CDR3. In germline, CDR1 is SGHTA, CDR2 FQGNSA. CDR3 coding DNA: TGTGCCATCGGCTGGGACACCCCTGTCGACGAGCCGTACTTC. Its protein is CAIGWDTPVDEPYF.